Presented here are 13 T cell receptor beta chains from one specimen sequenced in a study of T cells in Graves' hyperthyroidism and ophthalmopathy. Amplification of TCR beta CDR3 regions used RNA as the template. First-round RT-PCR with HTBI primers amplified the TCR CDR3 region. A single record per CDR3 protein comes from TCRdb applying MiXCR to the multiplex PCR reads. The sample consists of 730,000 or so distinct CDR3 sequences, approximately 18% of them appearing once. Sequencing input: blood. The receptors stem from a woman aged 45-59 years with Graves' hyperthyroidism that later progressed to Graves' ophthalmopathy.

This clonotype occurred many times. J is TRBJ1-2 and V is TRBV3-1; D unresolved. The CDR3 totals 13 residues. Germline values: CDR1 LGHDT, CDR2 YNNKEL (reference sequence). The V end lost 1 base, the J end lost 7 bases, and 10 bases lay between the germline ends. DNA for the CDR3: TGTGCCAGCAGCCAAGCAGTGAGCTTTGGCTACACCTTC. It yields the protein CASSQAVSFGYTF.

At least ten counts were recorded for this clonotype. The chain joins TRBV12-5 to TRBJ1-2; 8 nucleotides agree with TRBD1. Germline V gene sequence: CDR1 LGHNT, CDR2 FRNRAP. CDR3 size: 17 residues. Unmatched junction bases numbered 11, after V lost 0 bases and J lost 5 bases. The DNA of the CDR3 is TGTGCTAGTGGTTTGGTATTCCCCACAGGGGGTCGGTATGGCTACACCTTC. Translation: CASGLVFPTGGRYGYTF. The full variable domain, with the rest looked up from reference TRBV12-5 and TRBJ1-2, is DARVTQTPRHKVTEMGQEVTMRCQPILGHNTVFWYRQTMMQGLELLAYFRNRAPLDDSGMPKDRFSAEMPDATLATLKIQPSEPRDSAVYFCASGLVFPTGGRYGYTFGSGTRLTVV.

In its sample, this clonotype was seen many times. J is TRBJ2-1 and V is TRBV7-2; possibly TRBD1 or TRBD2 for D (6 bases each). The CDR3 sequence is 15 residues long. V was clipped by 5 bases and J by 6 bases, with 17 bases between them. Germline V lookup: CDR1 SGHTA, CDR2 FQGNSA. CDR3 nucleotides: TGTGCCAGCAGCCATTCGGGGGCTCGGGGCAATGAGCAGTTCTTC. This gives the protein CASSHSGARGNEQFF. The full variable domain, completed using reference TRBV7-2 and TRBJ2-1, is GAGVSQSPSNKVTEKGKDVELRCDPISGHTALYWYRQSLGQGLEFLIYFQGNSAPDKSGLPSDRFSAERTGGSVSTLTIQRTQQEDSAVYLCASSHSGARGNEQFFGPGTRLTVL.

This clonotype was counted many times. The chain combines TRBV2 with TRBJ1-1; D gene ambiguous. This CDR3 comprises 13 residues. Germline CDR1 reads SNHLY; CDR2 reads FYNNEI. Trimming cost V 11 bases and J 1 base, with 14 bases left between them. Here the CDR3 DNA reads TGTGCCGTCCGCAACAACGGGAACACTGAAGCTTTCTTT. It specifies CAVRNNGNTEAFF.

This clonotype was seen ten or more times. The CDR3 coding sequence is TGTGCCAGCAGCGTAGACTCCTACAATGAGCAGTTCTTC. As protein: CASSVDSYNEQFF. The V call is TRBV9, the J call TRBJ2-1; no clear D. V was shortened by 0 bases and J by 0 bases, with 1 base between the two germline ends. CDR1 and CDR2 (germline): SGDLS, YYNGEE. The length of the CDR3 is 13 residues.

This sequence joins TRBV19 and TRBJ2-4; D possibly matches TRBD1 or TRBD2 (5 bases each). Between the trimmed V and J ends, which lost 3 bases and 0 bases, there was a span of 15 bases. The CDR3 consists of 17 residues. Per germline, CDR1 LNHDA and CDR2 SQIVND (reference sequence). The CDR3 sequence: CASSIGVGGAAKNIQYF. The CDR3 DNA is TGTGCCAGTAGTATCGGGGTTGGTGGGGCAGCCAAAAACATTCAGTACTTC.

This clonotype showed up just a few times. The chain carries TRBV18 and TRBJ2-3, with D tentatively TRBD1 (5 bases). The CDR3 spans 17 residues. Trimming left V 6 bases short and J 5 bases short, with 24 bases between. Per germline, CDR1 KGHSH and CDR2 LQKENI. The CDR3 loop is CASSLNQAGHTGDTQYF. As DNA, the CDR3 is TGTGCCAGCTCCCTGAACCAGGCAGGGCATACGGGAGATACGCAGTATTTT.

This clonotype showed up many times. V gene TRBV9 combines with J gene TRBJ2-3; 8 bases are a match to TRBD1. Germline V CDR1 and CDR2: SGDLS, YYNGEE. This CDR3 is 14 amino acids long. Germline trimming cut 3 bases from V and 4 bases from J; bases unmatched to any gene: 4. The DNA for the CDR3 is TGTGCCAGCAGCGCAGGGGGCGGTCCAGATACGCAGTATTTT. It translates to CASSAGGGPDTQYF.

The chain is built from TRBV5-1 and TRBJ1-6; maybe TRBD1 (5 bases). The CDR3 spans 15 residues. Trimming removed 1 base at V and 7 bases at J, with 12 bases between. Germline CDR1 is SGHRS and CDR2 is YFSETQ. CDR3 in DNA: TGCGCCAGCAGCTTGTCTGGGACGAAAAATTCACCCCTCCACTTT. Translated, it gives CASSLSGTKNSPLHF. Complete variable domain (other parts from reference TRBV5-1 and TRBJ1-6): KAGVTQTPRYLIKTRGQQVTLSCSPISGHRSVSWYQQTPGQGLQFLFEYFSETQRNKGNFPGRFSGRQFSNSRSEMNVSTLELGDSALYLCASSLSGTKNSPLHFGNGTRLTVT.

A few counts support this clonotype. The chain uses TRBV20-1 and TRBJ1-4; D is unresolved. V shed 1 base and J shed 0 bases, with 15 bases lying between them. The germline V gene encodes CDR1 DFQATT and CDR2 SNEGSKA (reference sequence). The CDR3 covers 17 residues. The chain's CDR3 is CSARAPERHATNEKLFF. CDR3 nucleotide sequence: TGCAGTGCTAGAGCGCCAGAAAGACATGCAACTAATGAAAAACTGTTTTTT.

The chain couples TRBV6-2 or TRBV6-3 to TRBJ1-5; D gene ambiguous. CDR3 size: 16 residues. Germline values: CDR1 MNHEY, CDR2 SVGEGT. Trimming stripped 0 bases from V and 1 base from J, with 10 bases between. The CDR3 region has the DNA TGTGCCAGCAGTTACTCGATTACATTCAGCAATCAGCCCCAGCATTTT. Translated, it gives CASSYSITFSNQPQHF.

The V and J genes are TRBV12-5 and TRBJ1-5; no firm D call. Trimming removed 2 bases at V and 3 bases at J, with 5 bases between. The CDR3 consists of 13 residues. Germline V gives CDR1 LGHNT, CDR2 FRNRAP. The CDR3 region has the DNA TGTGCTAGTGGTTTGAGTACCAATCAGCCCCAGCATTTT. Its protein is CASGLSTNQPQHF.

The chain is built from TRBV19 and TRBJ1-1; D gene ambiguous. The CDR3 consists of 15 residues. CDR1 LNHDA and CDR2 SQIVND come from the germline V gene (reference sequence). Trimming took 7 bases from V and 7 from J, leaving 22 bases between them. The CDR3 loop reads CASTLRSDLRGEAFF. CDR3 nucleotide sequence: TGTGCCAGTACCCTAAGATCGGACCTCCGCGGTGAAGCTTTCTTT.